This is a list of T cell receptor beta chains from one sample in a study of early T cells in non-severe SARS-CoV-2 infection. MiXCR was run by TCRdb on the 5' RACE reads, yielding one entry per CDR3 protein. This table holds about 98,000 distinct CDR3 sequences, 8% to 13% found once. Sequenced material: whole blood. Source of these receptors: an adult who was a healthcare worker with PCR-confirmed SARS-CoV-2 infection or an uninfected control (not recorded which). CDR3s leave out the opening cysteine and the closing phenylalanine or tryptophan.

v_gene	j_gene	CDR3aa
TRBV7-8	TRBJ1-2	ASRPNRGGYT
TRBV30	TRBJ1-4	AWRRVGATNEKLF
TRBV6-5	TRBJ1-2	ASSFKADYGYT
TRBV19	TRBJ2-1	ASSIDLGELYNEQF
TRBV28	TRBJ2-1	ASRRTGSRLPYNEQF
TRBV20-1	TRBJ1-1	SAREGGRVTNTEAF
TRBV7-2	TRBJ1-1	ASSLVAAGDTEAF
TRBV3-1	TRBJ2-7	ASSQVGDRSSYEQY
TRBV9	TRBJ2-3	ASTRWDRADTQY
TRBV29-1	TRBJ1-1	SVAHVVAPTEAF
TRBV7-6	TRBJ2-7	ASSHLGESYEQY
TRBV20-1	TRBJ2-1	SATSGVEYNEQF
TRBV7-2	TRBJ2-1	ASSFRGSNEQF
TRBV4-2	TRBJ2-1	ASSQVGSGKEF
TRBV2	TRBJ2-1	ASSGTSGGANEQF
TRBV3-1	TRBJ2-2	ASSQGGLATGELF
TRBV6-2/TRBV6-3	TRBJ2-5	ASSYGQQETQY
TRBV7-9	TRBJ1-3	ASSSRAGDGNTIY
TRBV2	TRBJ1-4	ASSGYKGEEINEKLF
TRBV20-1	TRBJ1-2	SARGLTASQGYT
TRBV7-2	TRBJ1-4	ASSLAGPAFKREKLF
TRBV3-1	TRBJ2-7	ASSQQTGPYKQY
TRBV14	TRBJ1-1	ASSRQTNTEAF
TRBV20-1	TRBJ1-1	SARAFDGQGLGTEAF